A single sample is the source of the 26 T cell receptor beta chains below, sequenced in a study of blood T cell repertoires in COVID-19. Sequenced by immunoSEQ multiplex PCR; TCRdb stores in-frame clones only, minus some. The profile shows 250,000 to 350,000 clones, around 91% of them singletons. Sequencing was done on a sample of PBMCs or T cells enriched from blood (not recorded which). All receptors come from a woman between 18 and 30 years old with acute COVID-19.

The chain joins TRBV7-9 to TRBJ2-7; no clear D. The germline CDR1 and CDR2 sequences are SEHNR and FQNEAQ (reference sequence). The CDR3 runs 11 residues. With 3 bases removed from V and 5 bases from J, the gap between germline ends came to 5 bases. Here the CDR3 reads CASSFADEQYF. DNA of the CDR3: TGTGCCAGCAGCTTTGCGGACGAGCAGTACTTC.

This rearrangement joins TRBV19 to TRBJ1-1; D possibly corresponds to TRBD1 (6 bases). The CDR3 covers 15 residues. Germline V gene sequence: CDR1 LNHDA, CDR2 SQIVND (reference sequence). V lost 5 bases, J lost 0 bases, and 13 bases lay in between. CDR3 nucleotide sequence: TGTGCCAGTAGTGCTCATGCAGGGGTGAACACTGAAGCTTTCTTT. Its protein is CASSAHAGVNTEAFF.

This clone was seen just once. The V gene is TRBV10-3, the J gene TRBJ2-1, with TRBD2 matching 7 bases. CDR1 and CDR2 from the germline V gene are ENHRY and SYGVKD. V shed 6 bases and J 6 bases; nucleotides not matched to a gene: 11. The CDR3 covers 15 residues. The DNA for the CDR3 is TGTGCCATCAGCGGTCTTGGGCGGGAGTTCAATGAGCAGTTCTTC. Protein sequence: CAISGLGREFNEQFF.

The J gene is TRBJ2-7, the V gene TRBV6-5, with 10 nucleotides matching TRBD1. Germline CDR1 and CDR2: MNHEY and SVGAGI. J lost 3 bases, V lost 6 bases, and 8 bases had no gene match. There are 15 residues in the CDR3. The CDR3 spells CASSSGQGGFYEQYF. CDR3 DNA: TGTGCCAGCAGCTCCGGACAGGGGGGTTTCTACGAGCAGTACTTC.

J is TRBJ1-1 and V is TRBV3-1 (or the pseudogene TRBV3-2); D is unclear. This CDR3 region has 14 residues. Germline CDR1 is LGHDT and CDR2 is YNNKEL (reference sequence). The V end was cut by 1 base, the J end by 4 bases, with 10 bases between. The CDR3, as DNA: TGTGCCAGCAGCCAAGTGTGGGGAGGCACTGAAGCTTTCTTT. Amino acid sequence: CASSQVWGGTEAFF.

The rearrangement uses TRBV28 and TRBJ1-5; D unresolved. In germline, CDR1 is MDHEN, CDR2 SYDVKM. The CDR3 length is 14 residues. V lost 3 bases and J lost 3, with 9 bases in between. The CDR3 loop reads CASSLGVSNQPQHF. The CDR3 DNA follows: TGTGCCAGCAGTTTGGGAGTCTCCAATCAGCCCCAGCATTTT.

The chain recombines TRBV27 with TRBJ1-4; D is unclear. V lost 3 bases and J 0 bases, leaving 14 bases between the germline ends. Germline CDR1 MNHEY, CDR2 SMNVEV (reference sequence). The CDR3 contains 17 residues. The CDR3 DNA is TGTGCCAGCAGTTTTGGAGGGATCCCTGCAACTAATGAAAAACTGTTTTTT. The encoded protein is CASSFGGIPATNEKLFF. Full variable domain (missing parts from reference TRBV27 and TRBJ1-4): EAQVTQNPRYLITVTGKKLTVTCSQNMNHEYMSWYRQDPGLGLRQIYYSMNVEVTDKGDVPEGYKVSRKEKRNFPLILESPSPNQTSLYFCASSFGGIPATNEKLFFGSGTQLSVL.

The V call is TRBV27, the J call TRBJ2-3; 13 bases map to TRBD2. The V and J ends lost 0 bases and 5 bases, in that order; junction bases with no gene match: 5. Germline V gene lookup returns CDR1 MNHEY and CDR2 SMNVEV (reference sequence). The CDR3 has 17 amino acids. The CDR3 nucleotides are TGTGCCAGCAGTTTATCCGGACTAGCGGGAGTCGGAGATACGCAGTATTTT. Amino acid sequence: CASSLSGLAGVGDTQYF.

The V and J genes are TRBV11-3 and TRBJ2-1, with 11 positions matching TRBD2. In germline, CDR1 is SGHNT, CDR2 YENEEA. The CDR3 runs to 20 residues. The V gene end was trimmed by 6 bases and the J gene end by 4 bases; junction bases not matched to a gene: 20. CDR3 sequence reads: CASSSPGTSGPHFLYNEQFF. CDR3 nucleotide sequence: TGTGCCAGCAGTTCTCCCGGGACTAGCGGCCCCCATTTTCTTTACAATGAGCAGTTCTTC.

The V and J genes are TRBV10-1 and TRBJ2-1, with 11 bases matching TRBD2. The V and J ends lost 6 bases and 7 bases, in that order; junction bases with no gene match: 11. Germline V gives CDR1 WNHNN, CDR2 SYGVQD (reference sequence). This CDR3 contains 16 residues. The CDR3 loop is CASSSPEASGRNEQFF. The CDR3 DNA reads as TGCGCCAGCAGCTCACCAGAGGCTAGCGGGAGGAATGAGCAGTTCTTC.

The chain couples TRBV5-1 to TRBJ2-1; D might be TRBD1 (6 bases). Germline values: CDR1 SGHRS, CDR2 YFSETQ. Trimming shortened V by 6 bases and J by 4 bases, and 17 bases separated the two germline ends. The CDR3 extends over 15 amino acids. CDR3 DNA: TGCGCCAGCACCTCTGGACAGAACCTATACAATGAGCAGTTCTTC. This gives the protein CASTSGQNLYNEQFF.

V usage is TRBV11-2 and J usage is TRBJ2-1, with D maybe TRBD1 (5 bases). Germline CDR1 SGHAT, CDR2 FQNNGV. The CDR3 spans 12 residues. V was clipped by 1 base and J by 10 bases, with 8 bases between them. The CDR3 DNA sequence: TGTGCCAGCAGCTTAGTGAGGACAGAGCAGTTCTTC. It specifies CASSLVRTEQFF.

This clone is a singleton in its sample. The chain carries TRBV28 and TRBJ1-2, with D uncertain. The CDR3 runs to 13 residues. Germline V gene data show CDR1 as MDHEN and CDR2 as SYDVKM. The ends were cut back, 6 bases at V and 9 bases at J, with 17 bases in the middle. CDR3 bases: TGTGCCAGCAGCCCCGACGTTTCTAGGCGCTACACCTTC. Translation: CASSPDVSRRYTF.

This rearrangement joins TRBV20-1 to TRBJ1-1, with a tentative D call TRBD1 (6 bases). The CDR3 sequence is 11 residues long. In germline, CDR1 is DFQATT, CDR2 SNEGSKA (reference sequence). The V end was cut by 4 bases, the J end by 6 bases, with 9 bases between. CDR3 protein: CSAKGDAEAFF. CDR3 bases: TGCAGTGCTAAGGGGGATGCTGAAGCTTTCTTT.

This sequence joins TRBV28 and TRBJ2-6; D is possibly TRBD1 (6 bases). Looked up from germline, CDR1 is MDHEN and CDR2 is SYDVKM. V gave up 6 bases and J gave up 0 bases, with 9 bases separating them. This CDR3 comprises 15 residues. DNA for the CDR3: TGTGCCAGCAGCGACAGGAGCTCTGGGGCCAACGTCCTGACTTTC. It is translated as CASSDRSSGANVLTF.

The chain has TRBV7-2 and TRBJ2-5; 8 positions match TRBD1. The CDR3 length is 15 residues. Germline V lookup: CDR1 SGHTA, CDR2 FQGNSA. The V gene end was trimmed by 5 bases and the J gene end by 0 bases; junction bases not matched to a gene: 5. CDR3 sequence (DNA): TGTGCCAGCAGCGTAAACAGGGGGTACCAAGAGACCCAGTACTTC. It codes for CASSVNRGYQETQYF.

This clone was observed once. V is TRBV5-1 and J is TRBJ1-1, with TRBD1 matching 9 bases. The germline gives CDR1 SGHRS, CDR2 YFSETQ. V shed 0 bases and J 2 bases; nucleotides not matched to a gene: 8. This CDR3 comprises 17 residues. The CDR3 DNA is TGCGCCAGCAGCTTGGTCGGGACAGGGAGAGACAACACTGAAGCTTTCTTT. Protein product: CASSLVGTGRDNTEAFF.

In this sample, this clone turned up once. The rearrangement joins TRBV29-1 to TRBJ2-1, with D perhaps matching TRBD1 (6 bases). The CDR3 covers 14 residues. Trimming took off 6 bases at V and 2 bases at J, with 14 bases between the two ends. Germline values: CDR1 SQVTM, CDR2 ANQGSEA. CDR3: CSVLRDITYNEQFF. The CDR3 coding sequence is TGCAGCGTCCTCCGGGACATTACCTACAATGAGCAGTTCTTC.

J is TRBJ2-1 and V is TRBV11-3; no definite D call. The germline V and J ends were trimmed by 1 base and 7 bases, with 8 bases remaining between them. The CDR3 covers 13 residues. The germline V gene has CDR1 SGHNT and CDR2 YENEEA. For the CDR3, the DNA is TGTGCCAGCAGCTTAGGCCTAGATAATGAGCAGTTCTTC. This translates into CASSLGLDNEQFF.

Note on this clone: One end of the junction does not line up with germline, which may come from a read error. The rearrangement joins TRBV6-6 to TRBJ1-1, with 8 bases identical to TRBD1. CDR1 is MNHNY, CDR2 SVGAGI, per germline (reference sequence). The CDR3 covers 14 residues. CDR3 DNA sequence: TGTGCCAGCACTTACGGGCGGGACAGGAATGAAGCTTTCTTT. It codes for CASTYGRDRNEAFF.

This clone was seen once. This chain links TRBV19 with TRBJ2-4, with TRBD1 matching over 9 bases. Trimming cost V 7 bases and J 0 bases; bases outside gene matches: 10. Per the germline V gene, CDR1 is LNHDA and CDR2 is SQIVND (reference sequence). CDR3 length: 17 amino acids. CDR3 loop: CASKTGGAGIAKNIQYF. CDR3 bases: TGTGCCAGTAAAACAGGGGGCGCAGGGATAGCCAAAAACATTCAGTACTTC.

The chain uses TRBV29-1 and TRBJ1-1; 7 nucleotides match TRBD1. V shed 4 bases, J shed 3 bases, and the junction held 8 bases outside the gene matches. The germline V gene has CDR1 SQVTM and CDR2 ANQGSEA. CDR3 length: 14 amino acids. CDR3 nucleotides: TGCAGCGTTGTTTTACAGGGGAGAGACACTGAAGCTTTCTTT. Its translation is CSVVLQGRDTEAFF. Complete variable domain (other parts from reference TRBV29-1 and TRBJ1-1): SAVISQKPSRDICQRGTSLTIQCQVDSQVTMMFWYRQQPGQSLTLIATANQGSEATYESGFVIDKFPISRPNLTFSTLTVSNMSPEDSSIYLCSVVLQGRDTEAFFGQGTRLTVV.

The CDR3 DNA reads as TGTGCCAGCAGTCCGGACAGGGGCTATGGCTACACCTTC. Encoded protein: CASSPDRGYGYTF. J is TRBJ1-2 and V is TRBV6-6; 9 positions agree with TRBD1. Per germline, CDR1 MNHNY and CDR2 SVGAGI (reference sequence). V lost 5 bases and J lost 4; bases outside the gene matches: 2. The CDR3 extends over 13 amino acids.

This clone was detected once. The chain carries TRBV3-1 (or the pseudogene TRBV3-2) and TRBJ1-1; 7 bases are shared with TRBD1. Trimming took 7 bases from V and 6 from J; bases not matched to a gene: 8. CDR3 length: 13 residues. Germline values: CDR1 LGHDT, CDR2 YNNKEL (reference sequence). The CDR3 coding sequence is TGTGCCAGCACCGACAGGGAGAGCGCTGAAGCTTTCTTT. As protein: CASTDRESAEAFF.

The V and J genes are TRBV29-1 and TRBJ2-3, with TRBD2 matching 13 bases. With V trimmed by 7 bases and J by 5 bases, 15 bases remained unmatched. CDR1 is SQVTM, CDR2 ANQGSEA, per germline. The CDR3 length is 17 residues. The CDR3 bases are TGCAGCGCAAATCCGGGACTAGCGGGAACGGGGCAAGATACGCAGTATTTT. Residues: CSANPGLAGTGQDTQYF.

The gene calls are TRBV27 and TRBJ2-7; 9 nucleotides align to TRBD2. CDR3 length: 17 amino acids. Germline V gene lookup returns CDR1 MNHEY and CDR2 SMNVEV (reference sequence). Trimming cost V 5 bases and J 4 bases; bases outside gene matches: 15. CDR3 sequence reads: CASSDVRVAGVSYEQYF. CDR3 DNA: TGTGCCAGCAGTGATGTCAGAGTAGCGGGAGTTTCTTACGAGCAGTACTTC.